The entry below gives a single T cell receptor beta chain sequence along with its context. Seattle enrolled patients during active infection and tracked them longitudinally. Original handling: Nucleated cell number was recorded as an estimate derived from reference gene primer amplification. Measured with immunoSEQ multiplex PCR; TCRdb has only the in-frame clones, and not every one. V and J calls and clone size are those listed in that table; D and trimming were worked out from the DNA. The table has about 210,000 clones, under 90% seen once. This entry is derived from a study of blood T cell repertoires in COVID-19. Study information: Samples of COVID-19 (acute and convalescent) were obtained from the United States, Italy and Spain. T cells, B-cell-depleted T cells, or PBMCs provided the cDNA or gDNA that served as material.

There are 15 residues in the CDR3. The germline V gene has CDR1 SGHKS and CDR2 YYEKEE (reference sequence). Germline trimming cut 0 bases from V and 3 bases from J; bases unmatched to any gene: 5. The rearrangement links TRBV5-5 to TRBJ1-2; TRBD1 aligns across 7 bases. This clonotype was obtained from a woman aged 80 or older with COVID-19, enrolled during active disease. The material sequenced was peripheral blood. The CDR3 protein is CASSLDGTVYYGYTF. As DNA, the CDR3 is TGTGCCAGCAGCTTGGATGGGACAGTTTACTATGGCTACACCTTC.